The subject of this entry is one TCR beta chain. Antigen specificity is unknown. Trimming at V came to 2 bases and at J to 4 bases, leaving 6 bases not matched to a gene. The CDR3 extends over 14 amino acids. Per the germline V gene, CDR1 is DFQATT and CDR2 is SNEGSKA (reference sequence). This sample is drawn from a study of T cells in Graves' hyperthyroidism and ophthalmopathy. General study findings and limits: Ophthalmopathy cases were set apart from stable hyperthyroidism by a 13 V-J model.

RNA transcripts were the template for amplifying TCR beta CDR3 regions. The HTBI set primed first-round TCR CDR3 RT-PCR. TCRdb called the multiplex PCR reads again in MiXCR, with one record for every CDR3 protein. The sample lists under 700,000 distinct CDR3 sequences, around 46% occurring once. Hyperthyroidism of Graves' type that showed no ophthalmopathy progression within 18 months was stable. Lactation, pregnancy, other autoimmune disease or uncontrolled infection excluded patients. This chain joins TRBV20-1 and TRBJ1-1, with 8 bases matching TRBD1. The source of this sequence is a woman between 18 and 29 years old with Graves' hyperthyroidism. The material sequenced was peripheral blood or thyroid tissue (not recorded which). The CDR3 loop is CSARPGGAGTEAFF. The CDR3 coding sequence is TGCAGTGCTAGACCAGGGGGCGCGGGCACTGAAGCTTTCTTT.